This record looks at one TCR beta chain sequence and its context. Other nucleotide sequences from this sample produce the same CDR3. These data originate in a study of blood T cell repertoires in COVID-19. The data were produced by immunoSEQ multiplex PCR, yet TCRdb's version contains in-frame clones alone and is incomplete. The data contain fewer than 250,000 clones, under 90% of them seen just once; the ten biggest clones take up more than 5.5%. Input material: peripheral blood. The sequence derives from a man aged 55 to 69 who had recovered from COVID-19.

This CDR3 is CASSLGQGDGYTF. The CDR3 nucleotides are TGCGCCAGCAGCTTGGGACAGGGGGACGGCTACACCTTC. The chain is built from TRBV5-1 and TRBJ1-2; TRBD1 aligns across 9 bases. This CDR3 is built from 13 residues. The ends lost 0 bases at V and 8 bases at J; junction bases unmatched: 2. Germline CDR1 and CDR2: SGHRS and YFSETQ.